The entry that follows covers one T cell receptor (beta chain) sequence. The source of the sample is a study of T cells in Graves' hyperthyroidism and ophthalmopathy. The source material, RNA transcripts, was used to amplify TCR beta CDR3 regions. HTBI primers were used for first-round RT-PCR of the TCR CDR3. TCRdb reanalysed the multiplex PCR reads using MiXCR and keeps one entry per CDR3 protein. The sample includes fewer than 750,000 distinct CDR3 sequences, 13% to 15% seen only once; the top ten take under 15%. Germline V lookup: CDR1 SGHDN, CDR2 FVKESK. V lost 1 base, J lost 4 bases, and 13 bases lay in between. The CDR3 has 15 residues.

This rearrangement joins TRBV14 to TRBJ1-1, with D uncertain. The receptor comes from a woman aged 50 to 60 with Graves' ophthalmopathy. The sample comprised blood. The CDR3 DNA reads TGTGCCAGCAGCCAAGGGTTAGGGTGGGGCACTGAAGCTTTCTTT. Protein: CASSQGLGWGTEAFF.